The entry below gives a single TCR beta chain sequence along with its context. The library targeted TCRbeta and was prepared with unique molecular identifiers. TCRdb re-derived calls from the PCR reads in MiXCR, one entry per CDR3 protein. The top ten clones hold around a third of a sample with 500,000 to 600,000 distinct CDR3 sequences, over 20% of them seen once. The data are from a study of T-cell reconstitution after alpha-beta-depleted transplantation in children. Looked up from germline, CDR1 is SQVTM and CDR2 is ANQGSEA. The junction had 0 bases not matched to a gene; V was cut back by 1 base and J by 0 bases. The CDR3 runs 14 residues.

The sequence was obtained from a boy in the first two years of life with Wiskott-Aldrich syndrome, due to receive a stem cell transplant. The chain combines TRBV29-1 with TRBJ2-1, with TRBD2 matching over 7 bases. The sequencing used PBMCs, collected before TCRalphabeta/CD19-depleted stem cell transplant. The CDR3 sequence is CSVEGGSSYNEQFF. The CDR3 region has the DNA TGCAGCGTTGAAGGCGGGAGCTCCTACAATGAGCAGTTCTTC.